The entry that follows covers one TCR beta chain sequence. Its specificity is unknown. This likely comes from a read error, as the CDR3 has no conserved phenylalanine or tryptophan at its end. The DNA is left out, because the CDR3 cannot be placed on it with certainty; the CDR3 is given as TCRdb lists it. Per germline, CDR1 ENHRY and CDR2 SYGVKD. 15 amino acids form the CDR3, both terminal residues included. The entry originates in a study of CD8+CD57+ T cells in acquired aplastic anemia. Turning to the study itself: Each DNA sample taken from sorted CD4+ and CD8+ cells came to about 3 ug on average.

Genomic DNA acted as the template from which TCR beta VDJ combination and CDR3 sequence profiling were carried out. TCRdb independently ran MiXCR on the reads; one entry per CDR3 protein. The sample lists a few hundred thousand distinct CDR3 sequences, roughly 68% seen once, with under 5% in the top ten. Findings and limits, study-wide: For CD8+ Simpson's diversity, patients and controls showed no significant difference. Shared by patients and controls, 25 to 30 CD8+ CDR3s were abundant in patients.

The chain combines TRBV10-3 with TRBJ2-2; TRBD1, the table's D call, lacks a check against the DNA. The sequence came from a human donor in good health, serving as a control. The sequencing input was sorted CD4+, CD8+, or CD8+CD57+ T cells (not recorded which) from PBMCs. The CDR3 sequence is CAISGDRGRGGETIY.